The rows below give T cell receptor beta chains drawn from one sample of a study of blood T cell repertoires in COVID-19. This table comes from immunoSEQ multiplex PCR, and its TCRdb copy is limited to in-frame clones, with some not included. The repertoire holds fewer than 500,000 clones, roughly 90% seen once, with approximately 0.7% in the top ten. Sequenced input: PBMCs or T cells enriched from blood (not recorded which). The origin of the receptors is a woman aged 18-30 years who had recovered from COVID-19. Each CDR3 is given with its conserved first and last residue. Fields, in order: V gene, clone size, J gene, D gene, CDR3 DNA, CDR3 protein. A D gene is named only where the DNA matches it firmly. A clone size is listed for some rows: how often the clone was seen (once, few, many), or a class if it is expanded.

v_call: TRBV7-8; clone_size: .; j_call: TRBJ2-7; d_call: TRBD1; cdr3_nt: TGTGCCAGCAGCTGGGGGACAGACGGCGAGCAGTACTTC; cdr3_aa: CASSWGTDGEQYF
v_call: TRBV10-3; clone_size: .; j_call: TRBJ2-6; d_call: TRBD1; cdr3_nt: TGTGCCATCAGCCAGGGACAGGCGCTCCCTGGGGCCAACGTCCTGACTTTC; cdr3_aa: CAISQGQALPGANVLTF
v_call: TRBV5-1; clone_size: .; j_call: TRBJ1-2; d_call: TRBD1; cdr3_nt: TGCGCCAGCAGCTTGTATGGGACAGGGGAAGGCTACACCTTC; cdr3_aa: CASSLYGTGEGYTF
v_call: TRBV5-1; clone_size: once; j_call: TRBJ1-5; d_call: .; cdr3_nt: TGCGCCAGCAGAAACAGGGACAATCAGCCCCAGCATTTT; cdr3_aa: CASRNRDNQPQHF
v_call: TRBV19; clone_size: .; j_call: TRBJ2-3; d_call: .; cdr3_nt: TGTGCCAGTAGTATACCAATGGAGGGAGATACGCAGTATTTT; cdr3_aa: CASSIPMEGDTQYF
v_call: TRBV30; clone_size: .; j_call: TRBJ1-2; d_call: .; cdr3_nt: TGTGCCTGGAGCCGTGGAGCTAACTATGGCTACACCTTC; cdr3_aa: CAWSRGANYGYTF
v_call: TRBV27; clone_size: .; j_call: TRBJ2-7; d_call: TRBD2; cdr3_nt: TGTGCCAGTATGGGGGCGGGGGGATACTACGAGCAGTACTTC; cdr3_aa: CASMGAGGYYEQYF
v_call: TRBV30; clone_size: .; j_call: TRBJ1-2; d_call: .; cdr3_nt: TGTGCCGCGGGAAGGCGGGCAGAGTTCCACACCTTC; cdr3_aa: CAAGRRAEFHTF
v_call: TRBV19; clone_size: .; j_call: TRBJ1-2; d_call: .; cdr3_nt: TGTGCCACCCGCGGGTGGGCCTATGGCTACACCTTC; cdr3_aa: CATRGWAYGYTF
v_call: TRBV28; clone_size: .; j_call: TRBJ2-7; d_call: .; cdr3_nt: TGTGCCAGCAGTTTTATAGGGGGAGTACGCGGCGAGCAGTACTTC; cdr3_aa: CASSFIGGVRGEQYF
v_call: TRBV4-2; clone_size: .; j_call: TRBJ1-1; d_call: TRBD1; cdr3_nt: TGTGCCAGCAGCCTAGGACAGGGGAGGACTGAAGCTTTCTTT; cdr3_aa: CASSLGQGRTEAFF
v_call: TRBV12-5; clone_size: .; j_call: TRBJ2-5; d_call: .; cdr3_nt: TGTGCTAGTGGTTGGGGGACTCGAGGGGAGACCCAGTACTTC; cdr3_aa: CASGWGTRGETQYF
v_call: TRBV5-4; clone_size: .; j_call: TRBJ1-1; d_call: TRBD1; cdr3_nt: TGTGCCAGCAGCAAACCGGGACAGGGGGCAGAAGCTTTCTTT; cdr3_aa: CASSKPGQGAEAFF
v_call: TRBV29-1; clone_size: .; j_call: TRBJ2-3; d_call: .; cdr3_nt: TGCAGCGTAGAGCCATCCGATACGCAGTATTTT; cdr3_aa: CSVEPSDTQYF
v_call: TRBV12-3/TRBV12-4; clone_size: .; j_call: TRBJ1-1; d_call: .; cdr3_nt: TGTGCCAGCAGCTCGAGAGGCGAAGCTTTCTTT; cdr3_aa: CASSSRGEAFF
v_call: TRBV3-1/TRBV3-2; clone_size: .; j_call: TRBJ1-6; d_call: TRBD1; cdr3_nt: TGTGCCAGCAGCCCCCTCGACAGGGGCCTCCACTTT; cdr3_aa: CASSPLDRGLHF
v_call: TRBV30; clone_size: .; j_call: TRBJ2-3; d_call: TRBD2; cdr3_nt: TGTGCCTGGAGGCCGGGACTAGCGGGAGATACGCAGTATTTT; cdr3_aa: CAWRPGLAGDTQYF
v_call: TRBV7-2; clone_size: once; j_call: TRBJ2-7; d_call: TRBD2; cdr3_nt: TGTGCCAGCAGCTTAGCAGGCGGGGGGGCAACCATTTCCTACGAGCAGTACTTC; cdr3_aa: CASSLAGGGATISYEQYF
v_call: TRBV5-6; clone_size: .; j_call: TRBJ1-5; d_call: .; cdr3_nt: TGTGCCAGCAGCTTAAGAGGGAACACTCAGCCCCAGCATTTT; cdr3_aa: CASSLRGNTQPQHF
v_call: TRBV11-2; clone_size: .; j_call: TRBJ1-4; d_call: .; cdr3_nt: TGTGCCAGCAGCTTAGTGACAGCAACTAATGAAAAACTGTTTTTT; cdr3_aa: CASSLVTATNEKLFF
v_call: TRBV7-9; clone_size: few; j_call: TRBJ2-7; d_call: .; cdr3_nt: TGTGCCAGCAGCACTCGGACTGATGAGCAGTACTTC; cdr3_aa: CASSTRTDEQYF
v_call: TRBV19; clone_size: once; j_call: TRBJ1-1; d_call: .; cdr3_nt: TGTGCCAGTAGTAGACAGAGTACTGAAGCTTTCTTT; cdr3_aa: CASSRQSTEAFF
v_call: TRBV19; clone_size: .; j_call: TRBJ1-5; d_call: TRBD1; cdr3_nt: TGTGCCAGTAGTCGCGGGACAGACAATCAGCCCCAGCATTTT; cdr3_aa: CASSRGTDNQPQHF
v_call: TRBV3-1/TRBV3-2; clone_size: .; j_call: TRBJ2-2; d_call: .; cdr3_nt: TGTGCCAGCAGCCCCCGACAGAGGACATCGAACACCGGGGAGCTGTTTTTT; cdr3_aa: CASSPRQRTSNTGELFF
v_call: TRBV27; clone_size: .; j_call: TRBJ2-5; d_call: .; cdr3_nt: TGTGCCAGCAGTTCAGGGCGGTCAGGTCGCCAAGAGACCCAGTACTTC; cdr3_aa: CASSSGRSGRQETQYF
v_call: TRBV4-2; clone_size: .; j_call: TRBJ2-7; d_call: TRBD2; cdr3_nt: TGTGCCAGCAGCCAAGATGGGACCGGGGACTACCGCTACGAGCAGTACTTC; cdr3_aa: CASSQDGTGDYRYEQYF
v_call: TRBV6-1; clone_size: few; j_call: TRBJ2-7; d_call: .; cdr3_nt: TGTGCCAGCAGTGAAGGGACAGCCTACGAGCAGTACTTC; cdr3_aa: CASSEGTAYEQYF
v_call: TRBV30; clone_size: .; j_call: TRBJ1-5; d_call: .; cdr3_nt: TGTGCCTGGAGCCCTGGGGGGAATCAGCCCCAGCATTTT; cdr3_aa: CAWSPGGNQPQHF
v_call: TRBV4-1; clone_size: .; j_call: TRBJ2-7; d_call: .; cdr3_nt: TGCGCCAGCAGCTACAGCCCCAACGGCGAGCAGTACTTC; cdr3_aa: CASSYSPNGEQYF